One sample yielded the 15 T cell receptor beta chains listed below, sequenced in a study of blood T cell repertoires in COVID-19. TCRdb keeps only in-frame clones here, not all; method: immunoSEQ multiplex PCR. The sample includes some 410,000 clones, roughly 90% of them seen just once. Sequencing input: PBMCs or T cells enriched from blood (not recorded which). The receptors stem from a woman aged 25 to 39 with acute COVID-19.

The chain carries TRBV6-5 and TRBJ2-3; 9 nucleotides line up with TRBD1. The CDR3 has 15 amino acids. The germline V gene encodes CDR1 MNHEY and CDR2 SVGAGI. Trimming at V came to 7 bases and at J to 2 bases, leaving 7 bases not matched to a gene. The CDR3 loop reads CASTLGDRVTDTQYF. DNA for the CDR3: TGTGCCAGCACCCTGGGGGACAGGGTCACAGATACGCAGTATTTT.

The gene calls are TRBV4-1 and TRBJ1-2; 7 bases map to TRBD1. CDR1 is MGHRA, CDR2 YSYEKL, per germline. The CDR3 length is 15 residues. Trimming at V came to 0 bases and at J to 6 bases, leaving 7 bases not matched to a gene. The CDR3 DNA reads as TGCGCCAGCAGCCAAGATTTAGCACAGGGGAATGGCTACACCTTC. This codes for CASSQDLAQGNGYTF.

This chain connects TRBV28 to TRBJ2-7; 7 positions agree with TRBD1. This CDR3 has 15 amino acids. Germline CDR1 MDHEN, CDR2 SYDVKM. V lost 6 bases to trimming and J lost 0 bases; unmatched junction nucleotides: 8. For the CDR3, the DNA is TGTGCCAGCAGAACCGGGACAGTGAGCTCCTACGAGCAGTACTTC. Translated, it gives CASRTGTVSSYEQYF.

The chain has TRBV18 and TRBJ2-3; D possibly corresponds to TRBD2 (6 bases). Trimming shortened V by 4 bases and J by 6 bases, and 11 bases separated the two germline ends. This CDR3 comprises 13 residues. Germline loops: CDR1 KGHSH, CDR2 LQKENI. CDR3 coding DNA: TGTGCCAGCTCACTCAGGGAGGCGGATACGCAGTATTTT. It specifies CASSLREADTQYF.

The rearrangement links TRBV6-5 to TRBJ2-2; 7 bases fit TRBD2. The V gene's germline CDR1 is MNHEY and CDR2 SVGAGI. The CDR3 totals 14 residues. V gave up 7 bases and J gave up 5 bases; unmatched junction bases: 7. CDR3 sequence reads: CASITGGWTGELFF. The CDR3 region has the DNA TGTGCCAGCATAACGGGGGGATGGACCGGGGAGCTGTTTTTT.

The CDR3 DNA sequence: TGTGCCAGCAGCGTAGGAGAAGTGAATCAGCCCCAGCATTTT. This translates into CASSVGEVNQPQHF. V usage is TRBV9 and J usage is TRBJ1-5; D unresolved. V dropped 0 bases and J dropped 4 bases, with 8 bases sitting between them. This CDR3 contains 14 residues. Germline CDR1 SGDLS, CDR2 YYNGEE.

The CDR3 DNA is TGCGCCAGCAGGGAACAGGGACAGGGACCCAATGAGCAGTTCTTC. The encoded protein is CASREQGQGPNEQFF. The rearrangement links TRBV5-1 to TRBJ2-1; 9 nucleotides agree with TRBD1. V was pared by 5 bases and J by 6 bases, with 9 bases of the junction left unmatched. The CDR3 extends over 15 amino acids. Germline CDR1 and CDR2: SGHRS and YFSETQ.

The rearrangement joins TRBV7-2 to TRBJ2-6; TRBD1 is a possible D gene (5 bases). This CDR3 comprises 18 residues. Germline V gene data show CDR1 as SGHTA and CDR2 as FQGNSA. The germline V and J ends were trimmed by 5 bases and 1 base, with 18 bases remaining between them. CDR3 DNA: TGTGCCAGCAGCCGGCCGTGGGCTACAGGTTCTGGGGCCAACGTCCTGACTTTC. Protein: CASSRPWATGSGANVLTF.

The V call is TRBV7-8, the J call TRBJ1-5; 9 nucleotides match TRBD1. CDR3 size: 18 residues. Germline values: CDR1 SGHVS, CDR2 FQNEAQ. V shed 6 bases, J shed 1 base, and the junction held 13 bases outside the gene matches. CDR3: CASSLNQQGALSNQPQHF. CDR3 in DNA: TGTGCCAGCAGTTTAAATCAACAGGGGGCTCTGAGCAATCAGCCCCAGCATTTT. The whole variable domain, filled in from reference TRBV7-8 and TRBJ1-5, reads GAGVSQSPRYKVAKRGQDVALRCDPISGHVSLFWYQQALGQGPEFLTYFQNEAQLDKSGLPSDRFFAERPEGSVSTLKIQRTQQEDSAVYLCASSLNQQGALSNQPQHFGDGTRLSIL.

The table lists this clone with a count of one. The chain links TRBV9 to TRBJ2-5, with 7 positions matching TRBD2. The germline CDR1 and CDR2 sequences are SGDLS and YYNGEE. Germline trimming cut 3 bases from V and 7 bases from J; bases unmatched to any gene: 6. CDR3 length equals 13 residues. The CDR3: CASSAGGEWTQYF. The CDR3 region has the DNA TGTGCCAGCAGCGCGGGGGGTGAGTGGACCCAGTACTTC.

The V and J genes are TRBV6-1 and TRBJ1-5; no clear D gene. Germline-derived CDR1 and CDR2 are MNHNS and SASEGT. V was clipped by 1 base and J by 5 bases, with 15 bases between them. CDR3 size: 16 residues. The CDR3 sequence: CASSEDRHMRDQPQHF. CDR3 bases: TGTGCCAGCAGTGAAGACAGACACATGAGGGATCAGCCCCAGCATTTT.

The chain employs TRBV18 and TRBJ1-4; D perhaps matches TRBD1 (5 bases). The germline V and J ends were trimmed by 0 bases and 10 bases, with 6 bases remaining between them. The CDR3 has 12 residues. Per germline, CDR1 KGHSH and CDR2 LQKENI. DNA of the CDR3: TGTGCCAGCTCACCACCGGGGGGAAAACTGTTTTTT. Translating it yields CASSPPGGKLFF.

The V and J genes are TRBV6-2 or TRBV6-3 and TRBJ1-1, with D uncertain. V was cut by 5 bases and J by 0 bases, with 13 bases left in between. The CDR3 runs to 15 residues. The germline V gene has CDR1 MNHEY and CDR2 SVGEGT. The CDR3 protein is CASSISGGLNTEAFF. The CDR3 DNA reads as TGTGCCAGCAGTATCTCGGGAGGGCTGAACACTGAAGCTTTCTTT.

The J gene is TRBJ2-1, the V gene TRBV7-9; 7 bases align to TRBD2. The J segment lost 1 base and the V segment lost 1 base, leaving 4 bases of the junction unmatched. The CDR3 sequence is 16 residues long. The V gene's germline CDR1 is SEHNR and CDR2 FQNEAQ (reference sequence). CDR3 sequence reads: CASSLVWGGSYNEQFF. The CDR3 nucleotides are TGTGCCAGCAGCTTAGTCTGGGGGGGGTCCTACAATGAGCAGTTCTTC.

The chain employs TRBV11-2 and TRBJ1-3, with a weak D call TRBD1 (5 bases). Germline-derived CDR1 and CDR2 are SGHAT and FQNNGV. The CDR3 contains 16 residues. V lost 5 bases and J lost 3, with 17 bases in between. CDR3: CASSRSGRGGGNTIYF. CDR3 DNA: TGTGCCAGCAGCCGTTCAGGGCGGGGTGGTGGAAACACCATATATTTT. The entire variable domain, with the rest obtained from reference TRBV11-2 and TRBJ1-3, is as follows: EAGVAQSPRYKIIEKRQSVAFWCNPISGHATLYWYQQILGQGPKLLIQFQNNGVVDDSQLPKDRFSAERLKGVDSTLKIQPAKLEDSAVYLCASSRSGRGGGNTIYFGEGSWLTVV.